Below are 26 T cell receptor beta chains sequenced from a single sample in a study of blood T cell repertoires in COVID-19. Profiling relied on immunoSEQ multiplex PCR, and the TCRdb table lists in-frame clones only, not all of them. The sample lists tens of thousands of clones; about 90% were seen once. The specimen sequenced was peripheral blood. Source of these receptors: a human donor with active COVID-19. The donor label of this sample is uncertain.

This clone was seen only once. The rearrangement links TRBV9 to TRBJ2-3; D is perhaps TRBD2 (6 bases). V gave up 0 bases and J gave up 2 bases, with 25 bases separating them. There are 20 residues in the CDR3. Germline V gives CDR1 SGDLS, CDR2 YYNGEE. The CDR3 here is CASSVEEGPPIHTNTDTQYF. The CDR3 DNA reads as TGTGCCAGCAGCGTAGAGGAGGGTCCACCCATCCATACAAACACAGATACGCAGTATTTT.

This sequence joins TRBV4-3 and TRBJ1-3; perhaps TRBD1 as D (6 bases). Germline CDR1 and CDR2: LGHNA and YSLEER. Trimming removed 0 bases from V and 2 bases from J, with 11 bases in between. The CDR3 is 16 residues long. CDR3 nucleotides: TGCGCCAGCAGCCAAGATTCCCAGGGGCCTGGAAACACCATATATTTT. Protein sequence: CASSQDSQGPGNTIYF.

The chain joins TRBV29-1 to TRBJ2-7; 7 positions match TRBD1. Germline loops: CDR1 SQVTM, CDR2 ANQGSEA. Trimming at V came to 6 bases and at J to 6 bases, leaving 5 bases not matched to a gene. CDR3 length equals 11 residues. CDR3: CSVAQGSEQYF. DNA for the CDR3: TGCAGCGTAGCACAGGGGAGCGAGCAGTACTTC.

The chain links TRBV2 to TRBJ2-1, with 9 bases that match TRBD2. CDR1 is SNHLY and CDR2 is FYNNEI in the germline V gene. J was trimmed by 8 bases and V by 6 bases; bases with no gene match: 11. CDR3 length: 15 residues. The CDR3 loop is CASRGPGTSNDEQFF. The CDR3 region has the DNA TGTGCCAGCAGGGGCCCAGGGACTAGCAACGATGAGCAGTTCTTC.

The genes are TRBV5-1 and TRBJ2-2, with D unclear. The germline gives CDR1 SGHRS, CDR2 YFSETQ. This CDR3 is 16 amino acids long. The germline V and J ends were trimmed by 4 bases and 5 bases, with 18 bases remaining between them. The CDR3 region is CASSTLPEISTGELFF. As DNA, the CDR3 is TGCGCCAGCAGCACCCTGCCGGAGATTAGTACCGGGGAGCTGTTTTTT.

The chain is built from TRBV7-2 and TRBJ2-7, with TRBD2 as a possible D gene (6 bases). Per germline, CDR1 SGHTA and CDR2 FQGNSA. V lost 0 bases and J lost 2, with 11 bases in between. There are 15 residues in the CDR3. Here the CDR3 DNA reads TGTGCCAGCAGCTTAGCTAGCGGAACACCCTACGAGCAGTACTTC. Translation: CASSLASGTPYEQYF.

The chain links TRBV28 to TRBJ1-2; D not resolved. Trimming took 6 bases from V and 8 from J, leaving 13 bases between them. The CDR3 spans 12 residues. The germline V gene encodes CDR1 MDHEN and CDR2 SYDVKM. CDR3 sequence: CASSRAVSGYTF. The CDR3 DNA is TGTGCCAGCAGCCGCGCGGTCTCCGGCTACACCTTC.

J is TRBJ1-4 and V is TRBV30; the match to TRBD1 covers 7 bases. The CDR3 contains 14 residues. The V gene end was trimmed by 7 bases and the J gene end by 8 bases; junction bases not matched to a gene: 13. Germline-derived CDR1 and CDR2 are GTSNPN and SVGIG (reference sequence). The CDR3 DNA reads TGTGCCTCATCCCCGACAGGGACTGGCGAAAAACTGTTTTTT. As protein: CASSPTGTGEKLFF.

V and J are TRBV7-8 and TRBJ1-2, with D possibly matching TRBD1 (5 bases). Germline values: CDR1 SGHVS, CDR2 FQNEAQ. The CDR3 loop spans 14 amino acids. Deletions cut 2 bases from V and 2 bases from J, with 9 bases between. The CDR3 DNA sequence: TGTGCCAGCAGCTTAACCCAGGGCAACTATGGCTACACCTTC. The encoded protein is CASSLTQGNYGYTF.

The CDR3 reads CASSGLRPEAFF. CDR3 DNA sequence: TGTGCCAGCAGTGGCTTGAGGCCTGAAGCTTTCTTT. This chain joins TRBV28 and TRBJ1-1, with unresolved D. The V and J ends lost 5 bases and 6 bases respectively, with 10 bases between them. The germline V gene encodes CDR1 MDHEN and CDR2 SYDVKM. This CDR3 spans 12 amino acids.

This clone was seen only a few times. The V gene is TRBV2, the J gene TRBJ1-1; D is ambiguous. CDR3 length: 12 amino acids. Trimming left V 10 bases short and J 2 bases short, with 11 bases between. Germline V gives CDR1 SNHLY, CDR2 FYNNEI. The CDR3 loop reads CATARGNTEAFF. The CDR3 DNA is TGTGCCACCGCCCGGGGAAACACTGAAGCTTTCTTT.

This rearrangement joins TRBV9 to TRBJ1-1; D ambiguous. V dropped 0 bases and J dropped 1 base, with 4 bases sitting between them. The germline gives CDR1 SGDLS, CDR2 YYNGEE. The CDR3 loop spans 13 amino acids. CDR3 protein: CASSVVRNTEAFF. CDR3 nucleotide sequence: TGTGCCAGCAGCGTAGTCCGGAACACTGAAGCTTTCTTT.

This rearrangement joins TRBV5-8 to TRBJ2-2; weak D call: TRBD2 (5 bases). Trimming removed 2 bases at V and 6 bases at J, with 17 bases between. This CDR3 spans 16 amino acids. Germline V gene lookup returns CDR1 SGHTS and CDR2 YDEGEE. The CDR3 here is CASSLQGWGVSGELFF. Here the CDR3 DNA reads TGTGCCAGCAGCTTACAAGGGTGGGGAGTGTCCGGGGAGCTGTTTTTT.

The rearrangement joins TRBV28 to TRBJ1-2; maybe TRBD1 (5 bases). Trimming stripped 2 bases from V and 2 bases from J, with 9 bases between. Germline CDR1 is MDHEN and CDR2 is SYDVKM. The CDR3 covers 14 residues. For the CDR3, the DNA is TGTGCCAGCAGTTTACAGGGAATCAACTATGGCTACACCTTC. Protein product: CASSLQGINYGYTF.

This chain joins TRBV4-3 and TRBJ2-7; 7 bases agree with TRBD2. V lost 0 bases to trimming and J lost 0 bases; unmatched junction nucleotides: 2. This CDR3 is built from 15 residues. Germline V gene sequence: CDR1 LGHNA, CDR2 YSLEER. CDR3 bases: TGCGCCAGCAGCCAAGATGGACTAGGCTCCTACGAGCAGTACTTC. The encoded protein is CASSQDGLGSYEQYF.

Sample share makes this clone medium-sized. The genes are TRBV7-2 and TRBJ1-2; D perhaps matches TRBD1 (5 bases). Germline V lookup: CDR1 SGHTA, CDR2 FQGNSA. Trimming removed 0 bases at V and 4 bases at J, with 9 bases between. The length of the CDR3 is 14 residues. CDR3 region: CASSLASTVYGYTF. The CDR3 nucleotides read TGTGCCAGCAGCTTAGCTTCGACAGTCTATGGCTACACCTTC.

This clone was recorded once. The chain recombines TRBV11-2 with TRBJ2-2, with TRBD2 identical over 10 bases. The CDR3 spans 15 residues. The V gene end was trimmed by 2 bases and the J gene end by 12 bases; junction bases not matched to a gene: 9. CDR1 and CDR2 from the germline V gene are SGHAT and FQNNGV. The CDR3 loop reads CASSLTAGGRSKLFF. As DNA, the CDR3 is TGTGCCAGCAGCTTAACAGCGGGAGGGAGGTCGAAGCTGTTTTTT.

Here the CDR3 DNA reads TGTGCCTGGAGTCGGGGAGGTTCCTACGAGCAGTACTTC. Protein sequence: CAWSRGGSYEQYF. The V gene is TRBV30, the J gene TRBJ2-7; perhaps TRBD2 as D (6 bases). Per the germline V gene, CDR1 is GTSNPN and CDR2 is SVGIG (reference sequence). V was clipped by 2 bases and J by 1 base, with 9 bases between them. The CDR3 length is 13 residues.

This clone was seen only once. This chain uses TRBV10-2 with TRBJ2-2; TRBD2 agrees at 11 bases. The CDR3 spans 15 residues. Trimming at V came to 6 bases and at J to 3 bases, leaving 3 bases not matched to a gene. In germline, CDR1 is WSHSY, CDR2 SAAADI. CDR3 protein: CASRGTSGHTGELFF. The CDR3 coding sequence is TGCGCCAGCAGGGGGACTAGCGGACACACCGGGGAGCTGTTTTTT.

The chain couples TRBV27 to TRBJ2-1, with a weak D call TRBD2 (6 bases). V gave up 6 bases and J gave up 5 bases, with 17 bases separating them. Germline V gene data show CDR1 as MNHEY and CDR2 as SMNVEV (reference sequence). This CDR3 spans 15 amino acids. CDR3 protein: CASRGGGGAHNEQFF. The CDR3 nucleotides are TGTGCCAGCAGGGGGGGTGGTGGGGCCCACAATGAGCAGTTCTTC.

V and J are TRBV5-5 and TRBJ1-2; maybe TRBD1 (6 bases). The germline CDR1 and CDR2 sequences are SGHKS and YYEKEE (reference sequence). There are 13 residues in the CDR3. Between the trimmed V and J ends, which lost 4 bases and 6 bases, there was a span of 13 bases. This chain's CDR3 is CASSSLQGNGYTF. Here the CDR3 DNA reads TGTGCCAGCAGCAGCCTCCAGGGGAATGGCTACACCTTC.

V is TRBV7-2 and J is TRBJ2-7; 15 nucleotides line up with TRBD2. The CDR3 runs 19 residues. The V gene's germline CDR1 is SGHTA and CDR2 FQGNSA. J gave up 3 bases and V 5 bases, and 14 bases lay outside the gene matches. The CDR3 DNA is TGTGCCAGCAGCAGACGGCGTCCGGGACTAGCGGGAGGAAGCTACGAGCAGTACTTC. It is translated as CASSRRRPGLAGGSYEQYF.

The chain recombines TRBV4-1 with TRBJ1-1; 9 positions match TRBD1. From germline, CDR1 is MGHRA and CDR2 YSYEKL. The CDR3 runs 15 residues. The V segment lost 4 bases and the J segment 5 bases; nucleotides outside the gene matches: 8. Here the CDR3 DNA reads TGCGCCAGCAGCCTCCGCACAGGGGGCGGTACTGAAGCTTTCTTT. It specifies CASSLRTGGGTEAFF.

The chain is built from TRBV6-5 and TRBJ2-5, with 10 bases aligning to TRBD2. The germline V gene has CDR1 MNHEY and CDR2 SVGAGI. This CDR3 comprises 16 residues. V lost 0 bases, J lost 5 bases, and 6 bases stayed unmatched. CDR3 protein: CASSYSPSGSGETQYF. The CDR3 nucleotides are TGTGCCAGCAGTTACTCGCCTAGCGGGAGCGGGGAGACCCAGTACTTC.

The chain uses TRBV28 and TRBJ2-4; perhaps TRBD1 as D (5 bases). V was pared by 2 bases and J by 6 bases, with 8 bases between. The germline CDR1 and CDR2 sequences are MDHEN and SYDVKM. CDR3 length: 13 amino acids. This CDR3 is CASSLPGSNIQYF. The DNA for the CDR3 is TGTGCCAGCAGTTTACCAGGGTCAAACATTCAGTACTTC.

V gene TRBV28 combines with J gene TRBJ1-2, with D unresolved. V gave up 10 bases and J gave up 0 bases, with 12 bases separating them. The length of the CDR3 is 13 residues. Germline lookup yields CDR1 MDHEN and CDR2 SYDVKM. The CDR3 DNA is TGTGCCACCCCGGATCTAGCTAACTATGGCTACACCTTC. Its protein product is CATPDLANYGYTF.